This is a list of T cell receptor beta chains from one sample in a study of regulatory T cells in long-lasting Graves disease. MiXCR was run by TCRdb on the multiplex PCR reads, yielding one entry per CDR3 protein. The table has 520,000 or so distinct CDR3 sequences, more than 10% seen once. These same data were also listed under a study on T cells in Graves' hyperthyroidism and ophthalmopathy.

The source was peripheral blood mononuclear cells (PBMCs), collected at new diagnosis, from a patient treated with antithyroid drugs. The receptors derive from a woman in her twenties or thirties with Graves disease. CDR3s include the opening cysteine and the closing phenylalanine or tryptophan. The order of the fields is clone size, D gene, J gene, V gene, CDR3 DNA, CDR3 protein. D genes are given only for firm matches. Not all rows give a size; the values are once, few, many and, for expanded clones, a class.

size: NA; D: NA; J: TRBJ2-7; V: TRBV6-1; DNA: TGTGCCAGCAGTCGAGGAGACGGGGGCTACGAGCAGTACTTC; CDR3: CASSRGDGGYEQYF
size: many; D: NA; J: TRBJ2-1; V: TRBV30; DNA: TGTGCCTGGAGTCTAGCGTTCAATGAGCAGTTCTTC; CDR3: CAWSLAFNEQFF
size: many; D: NA; J: TRBJ2-5; V: TRBV2; DNA: TGTGCCAGCAGAAACAACAGACTTGCGGGAGAGACCCAGTACTTC; CDR3: CASRNNRLAGETQYF
size: few; D: TRBD2; J: TRBJ2-7; V: TRBV19; DNA: TGTGCCAGTAGTAGGACTAGCGGTTTCCACGAGCAGTACTTC; CDR3: CASSRTSGFHEQYF
size: many; D: NA; J: TRBJ1-5; V: TRBV28; DNA: TGTGCCAGCAGCCTGGTGAATCAGCCCCAGCATTTT; CDR3: CASSLVNQPQHF
size: many; D: NA; J: TRBJ1-2; V: TRBV7-2; DNA: TGTGCCAGCAGTCAGGACAGAGTCTATGGCTACACCTTC; CDR3: CASSQDRVYGYTF
size: NA; D: TRBD2; J: TRBJ2-1; V: TRBV7-2; DNA: TGTGCCAGCAGCTACCTCGTGACTAGCGGGAGAAATTATGAGCAGTTCTTC; CDR3: CASSYLVTSGRNYEQFF
size: many; D: NA; J: TRBJ1-5; V: TRBV6-1; DNA: TGTGCCAGCAGAGGTAACAGACTTAATCAGCCCCAGCATTTT; CDR3: CASRGNRLNQPQHF
size: many; D: NA; J: TRBJ1-1; V: TRBV27; DNA: TGTGCCAGCAGTTTCCGGGCGGGATGGAACACTGAAGCTTTCTTT; CDR3: CASSFRAGWNTEAFF
size: many; D: TRBD2; J: TRBJ2-1; V: TRBV28; DNA: TGTGCCAGCAGTTTTTTCCTAGCGGAAAGCTCCTACAATGAGCAGTTCTTC; CDR3: CASSFFLAESSYNEQFF